This T cell receptor (beta chain) was identified in a study of cytotoxic CD8 clonotypes in ibrutinib-treated CLL. Study as a whole: IGHV unmutated around 17; relapsed/refractory about 10; treatment-naive around 14.

Study-wide points: Collection times varied between progressing and sustained-remission patients. Public clonotypes were seen rarely and were contracted or stable on treatment.

Clones were sequenced by immunoSEQ multiplex PCR, and TCRdb holds only the in-frame ones, with some missing. The sample has roughly 63,000 clones, approximately 57% seen once. Comments on this clone: Its antigen is still unknown.

The V end was cut by 5 bases, the J end by 9 bases, with 20 bases between. Germline V gene data show CDR1 as SNHLY and CDR2 as FYNNEI. This CDR3 region has 15 residues. The chain uses TRBV2 and TRBJ1-5; perhaps TRBD1 as D (6 bases). This specimen was PBMCs, taken after 12 months of ibrutinib treatment. The receptor's source is a human donor with chronic lymphocytic leukemia. CDR3: CASSSSDRTFRPQHF. In nucleotides, the CDR3 is TGTGCCAGCAGTTCTTCCGACAGGACCTTTAGGCCCCAGCATTTT. Full variable domain (rest looked up from reference TRBV2 and TRBJ1-5): EPEVTQTPSHQVTQMGQEVILRCVPISNHLYFYWYRQILGQKVEFLVSFYNNEISEKSEIFDDQFSVERPDGSNFTLKIRSTKLEDSAMYFCASSSSDRTFRPQHFGDGTRLSIL.